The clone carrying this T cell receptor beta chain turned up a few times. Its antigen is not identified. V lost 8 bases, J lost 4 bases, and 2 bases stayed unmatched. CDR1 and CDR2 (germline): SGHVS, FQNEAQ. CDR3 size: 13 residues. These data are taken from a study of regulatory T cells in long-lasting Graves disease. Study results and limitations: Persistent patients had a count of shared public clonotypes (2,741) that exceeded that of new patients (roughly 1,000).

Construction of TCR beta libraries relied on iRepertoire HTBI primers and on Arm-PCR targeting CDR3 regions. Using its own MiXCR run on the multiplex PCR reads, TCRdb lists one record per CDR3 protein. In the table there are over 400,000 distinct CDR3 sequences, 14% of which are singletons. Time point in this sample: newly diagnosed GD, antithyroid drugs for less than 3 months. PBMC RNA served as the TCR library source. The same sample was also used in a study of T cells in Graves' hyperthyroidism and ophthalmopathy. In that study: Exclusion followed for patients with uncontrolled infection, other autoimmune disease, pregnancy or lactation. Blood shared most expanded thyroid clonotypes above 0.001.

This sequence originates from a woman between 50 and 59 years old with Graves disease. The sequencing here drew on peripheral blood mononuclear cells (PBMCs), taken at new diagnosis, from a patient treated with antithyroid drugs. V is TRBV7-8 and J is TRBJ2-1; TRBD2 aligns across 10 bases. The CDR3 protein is CASELAGYNEQFF. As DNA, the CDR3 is TGTGCCAGCGAACTAGCGGGGTACAATGAGCAGTTCTTC.